Given below is one T cell receptor beta chain in context. Its specificity is unknown. This entry is derived from a study of T cell responses to AZD1222 COVID-19 vaccine. General study findings and limits: Clonal diversity was possibly underestimated, and the donors were mostly white British, with more females. Baseline seropositivity characterized only six or seven AZD1222 recipients.

The germline CDR1 and CDR2 sequences are SGHVS and FQNEAQ. Trimming took off 3 bases at V and 1 base at J, with 7 bases between the two ends. The CDR3 runs to 14 residues. Clones were read by immunoSEQ multiplex PCR, and TCRdb kept only the in-frame ones, dropping some. This table holds 140,000 to 150,000 clones, about 92% found once. This chain connects TRBV7-8 to TRBJ2-4; maybe TRBD2 (5 bases). The sample here was peripheral blood, taken on day 0 of AZD1222 vaccination. The origin of this receptor is an adult in good health. The chain's CDR3 is CASSFPGAKNIQYF. CDR3 bases: TGTGCCAGCAGCTTCCCGGGGGCCAAAAACATTCAGTACTTC.